Following are 11 T cell receptor beta chains from one sample sequenced in a study of beta chain features in type 1 diabetes (dated by TCRdb to 2016 to 2019). To prepare the library, the immunoSEQ multiplex PCR assay was applied. The High Capacity cDNA Reverse Transcription Kit was used to reverse transcribe all of the isolated RNA, meaning that expressed TCRB transcripts were what got sequenced. Held by TCRdb, this immuneACCESS table contains in-frame sequences only and omits some clones. Under half of the omission traces to an unresolved V gene where checked; the cause of the rest is unknown. The table for this sample lists approximately 250,000 clones; 20% to 25% of them were counted only once. The top ten hold over 0.01% of the sample. No cognate antigen is known for these TCRs. Results and caveats for the whole study, not just this receptor: In all four CD4+ subsets, TCRB CDR3 length was moderately but significantly shorter in type 1 diabetes patients.

Sequencing was done on a sample of naive CD4+ T cells from blood. Per the publication, the cell subset or site label means: true naive CD4+ T cells. The receptors derive from a woman aged 25-40 years with type 1 diabetes.

The chain uses TRBV2 and TRBJ2-7; 14 bases align to TRBD2. This CDR3 spans 16 amino acids. The V and J ends lost 6 bases and 3 bases, in that order; junction bases with no gene match: 7. Germline V gene sequence: CDR1 SNHLY, CDR2 FYNNEI. The CDR3 sequence: CASSPGLAGGVYEQYF. The DNA for the CDR3 is TGTGCCAGCAGCCCCGGACTAGCGGGAGGTGTCTACGAGCAGTACTTC.

This clone was counted between two and nine times. The chain recombines TRBV11-3 with TRBJ2-1, with 9 bases identical to TRBD1. J gave up 6 bases and V 3 bases, and 6 bases lay outside the gene matches. The CDR3 totals 15 residues. CDR1 is SGHNT and CDR2 is YENEEA in the germline V gene. The CDR3 loop reads CASSFGDRAGNEQFF. CDR3 DNA: TGTGCCAGCAGCTTTGGGGACAGGGCGGGCAATGAGCAGTTCTTC. The variable domain in full, with the rest retrieved from reference TRBV11-3 and TRBJ2-1, is EAGVVQSPRYKIIEKKQPVAFWCNPISGHNTLYWYLQNLGQGPELLIRYENEEAVDDSQLPKDRFSAERLKGVDSTLKIQPAELGDSAVYLCASSFGDRAGNEQFFGPGTRLTVL.

The gene calls are TRBV4-2 and TRBJ1-5, with TRBD1 matching 8 bases. Germline CDR1 and CDR2: LGHNA and YNFKEQ. The CDR3 has 15 amino acids. The junction had 10 bases not matched to a gene; V was cut back by 1 base and J by 11 bases. CDR3 nucleotides: TGTGCCAGCAGCCAAGGGGTTTCGAGGACAGGGACCCAGCATTTT. Protein product: CASSQGVSRTGTQHF.

This sequence joins TRBV11-2 and TRBJ2-5; 12 bases fit TRBD1. Losses at the gene ends were 6 bases for V and 5 bases for J; bases not matched to a gene: 10. The CDR3 is made up of 16 amino acids. The V gene's germline CDR1 is SGHAT and CDR2 FQNNGV. Here the CDR3 DNA reads TGTGCCAGCAGAAAACCGGGACAGGGGGCGCAGGAGACCCAGTACTTC. Amino acid sequence: CASRKPGQGAQETQYF.

V is TRBV11-2 and J is TRBJ2-7; 7 nucleotides agree with TRBD1. Germline V gene lookup returns CDR1 SGHAT and CDR2 FQNNGV. V shed 2 bases and J 0 bases; nucleotides not matched to a gene: 4. This CDR3 region has 15 residues. The chain's CDR3 is CASSLIRDSSYEQYF. CDR3 coding DNA: TGTGCCAGCAGCTTAATCCGGGACAGCTCCTACGAGCAGTACTTC.

The V and J genes are TRBV7-3 and TRBJ2-2, with 10 bases lining up with TRBD2. The CDR3 runs to 15 residues. Germline CDR1 SGHTA, CDR2 FQGTGA. Trimming removed 2 bases from V and 4 bases from J; junction bases left unmatched: 1. CDR3 amino acids: CASSLASGSTGELFF. CDR3 nucleotide sequence: TGTGCCAGCAGCTTAGCTAGCGGGAGCACCGGGGAGCTGTTTTTT.

This chain joins TRBV5-1 and TRBJ2-2; D gene unclear. The ends were cut back, 0 bases at V and 6 bases at J, with 9 bases in the middle. The V gene's germline CDR1 is SGHRS and CDR2 YFSETQ. CDR3 length: 14 residues. The CDR3 nucleotides are TGCGCCAGCAGCTTGGGTAGCTACGCCGGGGAGCTGTTTTTT. Translation: CASSLGSYAGELFF.

Only a few counts were recorded for this clone. This rearrangement joins TRBV19 to TRBJ1-2; D not resolved. The ends were cut back, 3 bases at V and 8 bases at J, with 10 bases in the middle. This CDR3 region has 12 residues. Germline CDR1 reads LNHDA; CDR2 reads SQIVND (reference sequence). The CDR3 is CASSITGRGYTF. The CDR3 region has the DNA TGTGCCAGTAGTATCACGGGTCGGGGCTACACCTTC.

The chain recombines TRBV4-1 with TRBJ2-4, with TRBD2 identical over 10 bases. The germline CDR1 and CDR2 sequences are MGHRA and YSYEKL. This CDR3 is built from 18 residues. With V trimmed by 4 bases and J by 2 bases, 11 bases remained unmatched. CDR3 residues: CASSPLSGTSASKNIQYF. The CDR3 coding sequence is TGCGCCAGCAGCCCCTTGAGCGGGACTAGCGCCTCCAAAAACATTCAGTACTTC.

Only one count was recorded for this clone. The chain couples TRBV2 to TRBJ2-7, with a tentative D call TRBD2 (6 bases). The CDR3 contains 15 residues. Trimming removed 6 bases at V and 0 bases at J, with 15 bases between. Germline assignment: CDR1 SNHLY and CDR2 FYNNEI. In DNA form, the CDR3 reads TGTGCCAGCAGGAACGGGCGGGACCGCTCCTACGAGCAGTACTTC. Encoded protein: CASRNGRDRSYEQYF.

The sample holds a few counts of this clone. The CDR3 region is CSVGTGSDYGYTF. CDR3 nucleotides: TGCAGCGTTGGGACAGGGAGCGACTATGGCTACACCTTC. J is TRBJ1-2 and V is TRBV29-1, with 8 bases lining up with TRBD1. Trimming removed 4 bases from V and 3 bases from J; junction bases left unmatched: 4. The CDR3 extends over 13 amino acids. CDR1 is SQVTM, CDR2 ANQGSEA, per germline.